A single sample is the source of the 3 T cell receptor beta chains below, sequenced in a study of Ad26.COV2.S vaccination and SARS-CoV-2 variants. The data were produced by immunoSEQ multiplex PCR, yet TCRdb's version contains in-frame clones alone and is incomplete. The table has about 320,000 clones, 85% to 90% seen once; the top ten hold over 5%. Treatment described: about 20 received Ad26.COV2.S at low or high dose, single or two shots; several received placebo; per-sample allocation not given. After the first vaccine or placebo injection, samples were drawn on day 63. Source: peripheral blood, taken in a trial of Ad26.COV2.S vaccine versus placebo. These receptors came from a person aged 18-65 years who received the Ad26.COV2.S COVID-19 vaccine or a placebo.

The CDR3: CASRPLGTSGRAYEQFF. For the CDR3, the DNA is TGTGCCAGCAGACCGCTAGGGACTAGCGGGAGGGCCTATGAGCAGTTCTTC. The gene calls are TRBV27 and TRBJ2-1, with 16 bases lining up with TRBD2. The CDR3 consists of 17 residues. Germline CDR1 MNHEY, CDR2 SMNVEV (reference sequence). Germline trimming cut 6 bases from V and 8 bases from J; bases unmatched to any gene: 10.

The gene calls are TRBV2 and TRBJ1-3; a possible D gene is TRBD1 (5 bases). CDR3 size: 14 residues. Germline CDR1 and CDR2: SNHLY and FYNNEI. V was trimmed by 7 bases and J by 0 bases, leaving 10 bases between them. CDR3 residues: CASTDSYSGNTIYF. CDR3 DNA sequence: TGTGCCAGCACCGACAGTTACTCTGGAAACACCATATATTTT.

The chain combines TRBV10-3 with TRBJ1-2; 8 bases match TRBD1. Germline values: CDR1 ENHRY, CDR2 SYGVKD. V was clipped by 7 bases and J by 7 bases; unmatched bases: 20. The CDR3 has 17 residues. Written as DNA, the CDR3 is TGTGCCATCAAGAACGGACAGGGTCCGGTCGGGGGGGGTGGCTACACCTTC. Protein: CAIKNGQGPVGGGGYTF.